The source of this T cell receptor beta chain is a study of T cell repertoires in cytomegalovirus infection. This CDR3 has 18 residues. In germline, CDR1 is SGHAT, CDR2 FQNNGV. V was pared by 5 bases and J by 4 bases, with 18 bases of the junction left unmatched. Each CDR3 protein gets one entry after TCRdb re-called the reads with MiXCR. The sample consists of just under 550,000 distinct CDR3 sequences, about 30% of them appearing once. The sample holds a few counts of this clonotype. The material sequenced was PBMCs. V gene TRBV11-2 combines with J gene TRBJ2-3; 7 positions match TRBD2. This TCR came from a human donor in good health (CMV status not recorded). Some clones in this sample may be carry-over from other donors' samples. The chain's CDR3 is CASSPTARLAPGADTQYF. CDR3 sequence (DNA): TGTGCCAGCAGCCCAACCGCTCGACTAGCTCCGGGGGCAGATACGCAGTATTTT.